Following are 12 T cell receptor beta chains from one sample sequenced in a study of CD8+ T cells in alopecia areata. Indicated treatment: oral pan-JAK inhibitor, 5-10 mg twice daily. RNA extraction and reverse transcription yielded cDNA as sequencing template. Only in-frame clones appear in the TCRdb table, and some are missing; sequencing was by immunoSEQ multiplex PCR. The sample includes a few hundred thousand clones, roughly three fifths of them seen just once. Material: CD4+ T cells sorted from blood, obtained at approximately week 42, from a patient treated with tofacitinib. Source of these receptors: a human donor with alopecia areata.

The gene calls are TRBV4-3 and TRBJ1-5; D unresolved. CDR3 length: 13 residues. Looked up from germline, CDR1 is LGHNA and CDR2 is YSLEER. The V gene lost 3 bases and the J gene lost 6 bases, with 9 bases spanning the gap. DNA of the CDR3: TGCGCCAGCAGCCAGGAAACTGGTCAGCCCCAGCATTTT. It specifies CASSQETGQPQHF.

The chain recombines TRBV5-1 with TRBJ1-1; D is uncertain. Between the trimmed V and J ends, which lost 4 bases and 0 bases, there was a span of 4 bases. The length of the CDR3 is 12 residues. CDR1 SGHRS and CDR2 YFSETQ come from the germline V gene. CDR3 sequence: CASSGMNTEAFF. Written as DNA, the CDR3 is TGCGCCAGCAGCGGAATGAACACTGAAGCTTTCTTT.

This chain links TRBV6-5 with TRBJ2-3; possibly TRBD2 for D (7 bases). Germline CDR1 and CDR2: MNHEY and SVGAGI. V was cut by 4 bases and J by 4 bases, with 15 bases left in between. The CDR3 has 15 amino acids. The CDR3 spells CASSSPGGHSDTQYF. The CDR3 region has the DNA TGTGCCAGCAGTTCACCCGGGGGGCATTCAGATACGCAGTATTTT.

This chain uses TRBV9 with TRBJ2-3, with 10 bases fitting TRBD2. Per germline, CDR1 SGDLS and CDR2 YYNGEE. V was pared by 1 base and J by 1 base, with 3 bases of the junction left unmatched. The CDR3 extends over 16 amino acids. As DNA, the CDR3 is TGTGCCAGCAGCGTACGGCTAGCGGGGGGCACAGATACGCAGTATTTT. Translation gives CASSVRLAGGTDTQYF.

This clone has just a few counts. The chain joins TRBV29-1 to TRBJ1-4, with TRBD1 matching over 10 bases. The CDR3 sequence is 17 residues long. V shed 0 bases and J 7 bases; nucleotides not matched to a gene: 11. From germline, CDR1 is SQVTM and CDR2 ANQGSEA. CDR3 sequence: CSVEDPGQGQRSEKLFF. The CDR3 DNA reads as TGCAGCGTTGAAGATCCGGGACAGGGGCAAAGGAGTGAAAAACTGTTTTTT.

The chain combines TRBV30 with TRBJ2-7; D is undetermined. The V end was cut by 0 bases, the J end by 6 bases, with 9 bases between. The CDR3 runs to 12 residues. The V gene's germline CDR1 is GTSNPN and CDR2 SVGIG (reference sequence). The CDR3 nucleotides are TGTGCCTGGAGTGTCTTGACCGCCGAGCAGTACTTC. The encoded protein is CAWSVLTAEQYF.

Only one count was recorded for this clone. This chain uses TRBV5-1 with TRBJ2-7; tentative D call: TRBD2 (5 bases). The CDR3 sequence is 13 residues long. Trimming cost V 6 bases and J 2 bases, with 12 bases left between them. Germline CDR1 reads SGHRS; CDR2 reads YFSETQ. The CDR3 region has the DNA TGCGCCAGCAATGACTACTCTACCTACGAGCAGTACTTC. Its protein is CASNDYSTYEQYF.

The rearrangement links TRBV5-1 to TRBJ2-1; 11 bases fit TRBD2. V shed 4 bases and J 1 base; nucleotides not matched to a gene: 7. This CDR3 is 17 amino acids long. Germline assignment: CDR1 SGHRS and CDR2 YFSETQ. The CDR3, as DNA: TGCGCCAGCAGCCTAATAACTAGCGGGGGTTCCTACAATGAGCAGTTCTTC. Protein product: CASSLITSGGSYNEQFF.

A note on this clone: Other DNA sequences in this sample translate to the same CDR3. The chain has TRBV5-6 and TRBJ2-2, with D uncertain. The CDR3 is 14 amino acids. CDR1 and CDR2 from the germline V gene are SGHDT and YYEEEE. The V and J ends lost 0 bases and 2 bases respectively, with 5 bases between them. The CDR3 spells CASSLAVNTGELFF. CDR3 nucleotide sequence: TGTGCCAGCAGCTTGGCCGTCAACACCGGGGAGCTGTTTTTT. Variable domain in full (rest from reference TRBV5-6 and TRBJ2-2): DAGVTQSPTHLIKTRGQQVTLRCSPKSGHDTVSWYQQALGQGPQFIFQYYEEEERQRGNFPDRFSGHQFPNYSSELNVNALLLGDSALYLCASSLAVNTGELFFGEGSRLTVL.

This clone was observed a single time. This sequence joins TRBV5-1 and TRBJ2-2, with D tentatively TRBD2 (7 bases). Germline lookup yields CDR1 SGHRS and CDR2 YFSETQ. CDR3 length: 18 residues. V was cut by 0 bases and J by 1 base, with 16 bases left in between. The CDR3 protein is CASSLALAGARNTGELFF. The CDR3 DNA follows: TGCGCCAGCAGCTTGGCGTTGGCGGGGGCGCGGAACACCGGGGAGCTGTTTTTT.

This clone was seen a few times. The V gene is TRBV7-2, the J gene TRBJ2-7; no definite D call. V was cut by 1 base and J by 1 base, with 5 bases left in between. This CDR3 contains 13 residues. The germline CDR1 and CDR2 sequences are SGHTA and FQGNSA. CDR3 nucleotide sequence: TGTGCCAGCAGCTTAGGGCGGTCCTACGAGCAGTACTTC. Translated, it gives CASSLGRSYEQYF.

The gene calls are TRBV30 and TRBJ1-5, with D perhaps TRBD1 (6 bases). Trimming took 5 bases from V and 4 from J, leaving 12 bases between them. This CDR3 region has 13 residues. CDR1 and CDR2 (germline): GTSNPN, SVGIG (reference sequence). The CDR3 loop reads CAWVGGGNQPQHF. CDR3 bases: TGTGCCTGGGTTGGAGGGGGGAATCAGCCCCAGCATTTT.